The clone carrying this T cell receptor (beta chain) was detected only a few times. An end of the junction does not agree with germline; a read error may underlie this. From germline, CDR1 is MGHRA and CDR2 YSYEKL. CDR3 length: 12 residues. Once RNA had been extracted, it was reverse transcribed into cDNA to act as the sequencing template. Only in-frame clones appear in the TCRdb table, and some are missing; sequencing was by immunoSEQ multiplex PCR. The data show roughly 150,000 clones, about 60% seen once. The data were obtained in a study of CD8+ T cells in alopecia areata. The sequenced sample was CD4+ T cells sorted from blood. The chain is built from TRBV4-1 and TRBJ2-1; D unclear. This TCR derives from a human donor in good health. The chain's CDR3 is CASSQDGPVKIF. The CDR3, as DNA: TGCGCCAGCAGCCAAGATGGTCCCGTGAAGATCTTC.